A selection of T cell receptor beta chains follows, all from one sample in a study of shared T cell receptors in the human thymus. TCRdb keeps only in-frame clones here, not all; method: immunoSEQ multiplex PCR. This sample yields hundreds of thousands of clones, of which about 84% are seen a single time; about 0.014% belongs to the top ten. The data were also submitted as part of a second study, on human thymus T cells.

Material: thymocytes. The receptors were sampled from a boy younger than two with a congenital heart defect. Each CDR3 is given with its conserved first and last residue. A D gene is named only where the DNA matches it firmly. The size of a clone is reported for some rows only, either as once, few or many, or as a class for expanded clones.

len,d_gene,v_gene,j_gene,abundance,CDR3aa,CDR3nt
14,.,TRBV4-3,TRBJ2-7,.,CASSLTLGAYEQYF,TGCGCCAGCAGCCTGACCTTGGGGGCTTACGAGCAGTACTTC
17,TRBD1,TRBV5-1,TRBJ2-6,.,CASSRDSSPPGANVLTF,TGCGCCAGCAGCCGGGACAGTTCCCCTCCCGGGGCCAACGTCCTGACTTTC
20,.,TRBV4-3,TRBJ2-3,few,CASSPGRSRLGGEPTDTQYF,TGCGCCAGCAGTCCGGGCCGCTCGCGTCTAGGGGGGGAGCCCACAGATACGCAGTATTTT
14,.,TRBV27,TRBJ1-1,once,CASTGGANSPEAFF,TGTGCCAGCACTGGGGGGGCGAATAGCCCTGAAGCTTTCTTT
15,TRBD1,TRBV13,TRBJ1-4,.,CASSPRDRSNEKLFF,TGTGCCAGCAGCCCACGGGACAGAAGTAATGAAAAACTGTTTTTT
14,.,TRBV18,TRBJ2-7,.,CASSPSDIPYEQYF,TGTGCCAGCTCACCGTCGGACATCCCCTACGAGCAGTACTTC
18,TRBD2,TRBV9,TRBJ2-1,.,CASSARGRGTSGPREKFF,TGTGCCAGCAGCGCAAGAGGAAGGGGGACTAGCGGGCCCCGAGAAAAGTTCTTC
16,.,TRBV5-8,TRBJ2-6,.,CASTRWAHSGANVLTF,TGTGCCAGCACCAGGTGGGCGCACTCTGGGGCCAACGTCCTGACTTTC
14,.,TRBV9,TRBJ1-4,.,CASGHGRLNEKLFF,TGTGCCAGCGGCCATGGCAGGTTAAATGAAAAACTGTTTTTT
16,.,TRBV4-3,TRBJ2-7,.,CASSQVEIAPPVEQYF,TGCGCCAGCAGCCAAGTTGAGATAGCGCCGCCTGTAGAGCAGTACTTC
16,TRBD1,TRBV7-9,TRBJ2-1,.,CASRFQRTGSYNEQFF,TGTGCCAGTAGGTTTCAACGGACAGGGTCCTACAATGAGCAGTTCTTC
17,.,TRBV18,TRBJ2-7,.,CASSPPSVPGPLLEQYF,TGTGCCAGCTCACCACCGTCTGTTCCAGGGCCCCTCCTCGAGCAGTACTTC
17,TRBD2,TRBV5-4,TRBJ2-5,once,CASSLDRTSPGEETQYF,TGTGCCAGCAGCTTGGATAGGACTAGTCCTGGGGAAGAGACCCAGTACTTC
16,.,TRBV19,TRBJ1-2,once,CASAQGRAGSNYGYTF,TGTGCCAGTGCCCAGGGAAGGGCAGGCTCTAACTATGGCTACACCTTC
16,TRBD2,TRBV5-6,TRBJ2-3,.,CASSLELAGATDTQYF,TGTGCCAGCAGCTTGGAGCTAGCGGGAGCCACAGATACGCAGTATTTT
15,TRBD1,TRBV28,TRBJ2-7,.,CASSEDRTGNYEQYF,TGTGCCAGCAGTGAGGACCGGACAGGGAACTACGAGCAGTACTTC
16,.,TRBV6-6,TRBJ1-1,.,CASSYIPGVGDTEAFF,TGTGCCAGCAGTTACATTCCGGGGGTTGGGGACACTGAAGCTTTCTTT
14,.,TRBV27,TRBJ1-2,.,CASSLKGSNYGYTF,TGTGCCAGCAGTTTAAAGGGGTCTAACTATGGCTACACCTTC